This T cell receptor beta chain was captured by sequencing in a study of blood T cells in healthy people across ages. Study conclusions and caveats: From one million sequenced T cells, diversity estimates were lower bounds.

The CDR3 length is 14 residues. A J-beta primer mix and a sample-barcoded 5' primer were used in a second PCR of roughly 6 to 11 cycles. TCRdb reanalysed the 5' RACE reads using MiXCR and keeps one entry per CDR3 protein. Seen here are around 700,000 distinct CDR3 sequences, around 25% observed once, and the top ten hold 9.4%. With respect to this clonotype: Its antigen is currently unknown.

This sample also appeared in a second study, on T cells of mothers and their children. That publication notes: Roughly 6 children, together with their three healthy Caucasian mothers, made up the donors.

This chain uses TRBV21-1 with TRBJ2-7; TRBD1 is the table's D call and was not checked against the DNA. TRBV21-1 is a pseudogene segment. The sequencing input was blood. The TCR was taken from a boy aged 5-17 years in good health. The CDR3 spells CASSKEGPRGEQYF. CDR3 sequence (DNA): TGTGCCAGCAGCAAAGAGGGACCGAGGGGCGAGCAGTACTTC.